Listed below are T cell receptor beta chains from one sample, sequenced in a study of response to subunit inactivated influenza vaccine. From the RT-PCR reads, TCRdb called clonotypes with MiXCR, one entry per CDR3 protein. The sample records over 400,000 distinct CDR3 sequences, 9.5% to 13% being singletons. Source: PBMCs from blood, taken more than 35 days after vaccination. All receptors come from a man aged 50-59 years who received an inactivated influenza vaccine. CDR3s include the opening cysteine and the closing phenylalanine or tryptophan. The D gene is left open where the match is weak. Size is omitted from some rows. Given values are once, few, many or a class for expanded clones.

abundance	v_gene	d_gene	j_gene	CDR3nt	CDR3aa
many	TRBV5-5	.	TRBJ1-6	TGTGCCAGCAGCTGGGACCATGGGGGTCCCCTCCACTTT	CASSWDHGGPLHF
few	TRBV20-1	.	TRBJ2-1	TGCAGTGCTGAGAGCCGCAATGAGCAGTTCTTC	CSAESRNEQFF
.	TRBV5-1	TRBD2	TRBJ2-3	TGCGCCAGCAGCTTCACTAGGGAGGGAGATACGCAGTATTTT	CASSFTREGDTQYF
.	TRBV6-2/TRBV6-3	TRBD1	TRBJ1-2	TGTGCCAGCAGCTATCCGGGACAGTTTAACTATGGCTACACCTTC	CASSYPGQFNYGYTF
.	TRBV5-1	.	TRBJ1-1	TGCGCCAGCAGCAAGGACAGTACGAACACTGAAGCTTTCTTT	CASSKDSTNTEAFF
many	TRBV10-3	.	TRBJ2-7	TGTGCCATCAGGGGGGAAAAGGGCAGGGCCTTATCCTACGAGCAGTACTTC	CAIRGEKGRALSYEQYF
.	TRBV19	TRBD1	TRBJ2-7	TGTGCCAGTAGTGACGGGACAGCAAACTCCTACGAGCAGTACTTC	CASSDGTANSYEQYF
few	TRBV12-3/TRBV12-4	.	TRBJ2-2	TGTGCCAGCAGTTTCTTTGGGACACCCGCTGCCGGGGAGCTGTTTTTT	CASSFFGTPAAGELFF
.	TRBV6-1	TRBD2	TRBJ2-1	TGTGCCAGCAGGGGACTAGCGGTATACAATGAGCAGTTCTTC	CASRGLAVYNEQFF
many	TRBV7-2	.	TRBJ2-7	TGTGCCAGCAGCTTTAGCAGTACCTACGAGCAGTACTTC	CASSFSSTYEQYF
few	TRBV5-1	.	TRBJ2-3	TGCGCCAGCAGCGACGGACAGCACACAGATACGCAGTATTTT	CASSDGQHTDTQYF
many	TRBV12-3/TRBV12-4	TRBD1	TRBJ2-1	TGTGCCAGCAGTTTCTCGGGACAGGGCTACAATGAGCAGTTCTTC	CASSFSGQGYNEQFF
few	TRBV27	TRBD1	TRBJ1-3	TGTGCCAGCACCTCAGGGGGTGGAAACACCATATATTTT	CASTSGGGNTIYF
few	TRBV29-1	.	TRBJ2-3	TGCAGCGTGAGGGGATCCAACACAGATACGCAGTATTTT	CSVRGSNTDTQYF
many	TRBV3-1	.	TRBJ1-1	TGTGCCAGCAGCCAAGGGCAGGGGCTTGAAGCTTTCTTT	CASSQGQGLEAFF
.	TRBV6-5	.	TRBJ2-1	TGTGCCAGCAGTTACTCGCACAAATACTACAATGAGCAGTTCTTC	CASSYSHKYYNEQFF
.	TRBV5-6	TRBD1	TRBJ2-7	TGTGCCAGCAGCTCGCAGGGGGCGCCCTACGAGCAGTACTTC	CASSSQGAPYEQYF
.	TRBV7-3	TRBD2	TRBJ2-1	TGTGCCAGCAGCTTAACGACGACTAGCGGGCTTAACGGCAATGAGCAGTTCTTC	CASSLTTTSGLNGNEQFF
many	TRBV20-1	.	TRBJ2-7	TGCAGTGCTAGATTTGCAGGGAACCACGAGCAGTACTTC	CSARFAGNHEQYF
few	TRBV6-2/TRBV6-3	.	TRBJ1-1	TGTGCCAGCAGTTACTGGGGGCACACTGAAGCTTTCTTT	CASSYWGHTEAFF
few	TRBV7-9	.	TRBJ2-1	TGTGCCAGCAGCTTAAATAGTCACTCCTACAATGAGCAGTTCTTC	CASSLNSHSYNEQFF
.	TRBV6-2/TRBV6-3	.	TRBJ1-1	TGTGCCAGCAGGCAGTGGGGGCGAGGTTGGGAAGCTTTCTTT	CASRQWGRGWEAFF
.	TRBV7-9	.	TRBJ2-5	TGTGCCAGCAGCTTAGAATGGCAGGTTGGATCAGAGACCCAGTACTTC	CASSLEWQVGSETQYF
few	TRBV5-6	.	TRBJ2-2	TGTGCCAGCAGCTTCCCGGGACGGTTAAACACCGGGGAGCTGTTTTTT	CASSFPGRLNTGELFF
many	TRBV4-3	TRBD2	TRBJ2-7	TGCGCCAGCAGCCAAGGGACGGGGCGGGGGGACGAGCAGTACTTC	CASSQGTGRGDEQYF
.	TRBV4-2	TRBD2	TRBJ2-3	TGTGCCAGCAGCTCGACTAGCGGGAGCCCGGATACGCAGTATTTT	CASSSTSGSPDTQYF